What follows are 21 T cell receptor beta chains derived from one specimen sequenced in a study of shared T cell receptors in the human thymus. Using immunoSEQ multiplex PCR, the repertoire was profiled, and TCRdb retains in-frame clones only, with some absent. The data show more than 300,000 clones, 95% seen once. The sample was thymocytes. The receptors derive from a human donor.

This clone was observed once. V usage is TRBV7-3 and J usage is TRBJ2-1, with 7 bases fitting TRBD1. Germline assignment: CDR1 SGHTA and CDR2 FQGTGA. The CDR3 is made up of 14 amino acids. J was trimmed by 7 bases and V by 7 bases; bases with no gene match: 10. The chain's CDR3 is CASTRDRAMNEQFF. CDR3 sequence (DNA): TGTGCCAGCACCCGCGACAGGGCGATGAATGAGCAGTTCTTC.

The gene calls are TRBV9 and TRBJ2-2; 12 bases agree with TRBD1. The trim removed 5 bases at V and 7 bases at J, leaving 6 bases unmatched. There are 15 residues in the CDR3. Germline V CDR1 and CDR2: SGDLS, YYNGEE. The CDR3: CASREGTGGGGELFF. In nucleotides, the CDR3 is TGTGCCAGCAGAGAAGGGACAGGGGGCGGCGGGGAGCTGTTTTTT.

The CDR3: CASSLTGPPATVTEAFF. The CDR3 DNA follows: TGTGCCAGCAGTTTAACGGGGCCCCCGGCCACCGTCACTGAAGCTTTCTTT. V usage is TRBV27 and J usage is TRBJ1-1; possible D gene TRBD1, 5 bases. CDR3 length: 17 residues. Trimming took 2 bases from V and 4 from J, leaving 20 bases between them. Germline V gene data show CDR1 as MNHEY and CDR2 as SMNVEV (reference sequence).

CDR3 in DNA: TGTGCCTGGACTGTCCGGCAGGGGGCGGATGAAAAACTGTTTTTT. Its translation: CAWTVRQGADEKLFF. The gene calls are TRBV30 and TRBJ1-4; 8 positions agree with TRBD1. V lost 4 bases to trimming and J lost 6 bases; unmatched junction nucleotides: 10. This CDR3 is 15 amino acids long. Germline V lookup: CDR1 GTSNPN, CDR2 SVGIG (reference sequence).

V usage is TRBV7-2 and J usage is TRBJ2-1; 9 bases map to TRBD1. In germline, CDR1 is SGHTA, CDR2 FQGNSA. V shed 6 bases, J shed 3 bases, and the junction held 9 bases outside the gene matches. The CDR3 has 16 amino acids. The CDR3 nucleotides are TGTGCCAGCAGAAGATACCGGGACAGGGTCTACAATGAGCAGTTCTTC. Residues: CASRRYRDRVYNEQFF.

The chain employs TRBV5-6 and TRBJ2-3; the match to TRBD2 covers 11 bases. Germline values: CDR1 SGHDT, CDR2 YYEEEE. Losses at the gene ends were 4 bases for V and 6 bases for J; bases not matched to a gene: 4. The CDR3 is made up of 14 amino acids. CDR3 bases: TGTGCCAGCAGCCCAAGGACTAGCGGGGATACGCAGTATTTT. Its translation: CASSPRTSGDTQYF.

This sequence joins TRBV4-1 and TRBJ1-5; D may be TRBD1 (6 bases). Germline lookup yields CDR1 MGHRA and CDR2 YSYEKL. The CDR3 sequence is 15 residues long. Deletions cut 5 bases from V and 6 bases from J, with 17 bases between. CDR3 nucleotides: TGCGCCAGCAGCAAAACAGGGTTGGGGAGTCAGCCCCAGCATTTT. It yields the protein CASSKTGLGSQPQHF.

The chain couples TRBV5-1 to TRBJ1-5; possible D gene TRBD1, 5 bases. The CDR3 has 15 residues. Germline loops: CDR1 SGHRS, CDR2 YFSETQ. V was trimmed by 2 bases and J by 2 bases, leaving 11 bases between them. The CDR3 sequence: CASSLEGMGNQPQHF. In DNA form, the CDR3 reads TGCGCCAGCAGCTTAGAGGGGATGGGCAATCAGCCCCAGCATTTT.

The J gene is TRBJ2-3, the V gene TRBV2; D might be TRBD1 (5 bases). Germline V gene sequence: CDR1 SNHLY, CDR2 FYNNEI. The CDR3 length is 14 residues. V lost 6 bases, J lost 6 bases, and 16 bases lay in between. The DNA of the CDR3 is TGTGCCAGCAGCCCGACTCTAGGGGCCGATACGCAGTATTTT. It yields the protein CASSPTLGADTQYF.

The chain recombines TRBV19 with TRBJ1-1; possibly TRBD1 for D (6 bases). Trimming took 10 bases from V and 2 from J, leaving 17 bases between them. The length of the CDR3 is 14 residues. CDR1 is LNHDA, CDR2 SQIVND, per germline (reference sequence). The CDR3 region is CATRGGGLNTEAFF. CDR3 in DNA: TGTGCCACCCGTGGGGGGGGCCTTAACACTGAAGCTTTCTTT. Supplemented by reference TRBV19 and TRBJ1-1, the full variable domain reads DGGITQSPKYLFRKEGQNVTLSCEQNLNHDAMYWYRQDPGQGLRLIYYSQIVNDFQKGDIAEGYSVSREKKESFPLTVTSAQKNPTAFYLCATRGGGLNTEAFFGQGTRLTVV.

V usage is TRBV27 and J usage is TRBJ2-5; perhaps TRBD2 as D (6 bases). Looked up from germline, CDR1 is MNHEY and CDR2 is SMNVEV (reference sequence). Trimming shortened V by 6 bases and J by 4 bases, and 12 bases separated the two germline ends. The CDR3 spans 13 residues. The CDR3 spells CASSQAGRETQYF. The CDR3 bases are TGTGCCAGCAGCCAAGCGGGCAGAGAGACCCAGTACTTC.

The chain employs TRBV7-9 and TRBJ2-2, with 8 bases identical to TRBD2. V was pared by 3 bases and J by 0 bases, with 9 bases of the junction left unmatched. The CDR3 has 18 amino acids. Germline V gene lookup returns CDR1 SEHNR and CDR2 FQNEAQ (reference sequence). CDR3 in amino acids: CASSFGEGLEPNTGELFF. CDR3 nucleotides: TGTGCCAGCAGCTTCGGAGAGGGACTAGAGCCGAACACCGGGGAGCTGTTTTTT.

V and J are TRBV6-5 and TRBJ1-2; 11 positions agree with TRBD1. Germline assignment: CDR1 MNHEY and CDR2 SVGAGI. The CDR3 has 14 residues. V trimming: 6 bases; J trimming: 8 bases; junction bases outside the gene matches: 8. CDR3 nucleotide sequence: TGTGCCAGCAGCCCCTCTGGACAGGGGGCAGGCTACACCTTC. Translation gives CASSPSGQGAGYTF.

This sequence joins TRBV5-4 and TRBJ2-3, with a possible D match to TRBD2 (5 bases). Trimming took off 0 bases at V and 1 base at J, with 9 bases between the two ends. Germline CDR1 SGHNT, CDR2 YYREEE (reference sequence). The CDR3 loop spans 15 amino acids. Here the CDR3 reads CASSLGAGRTDTQYF. CDR3 DNA sequence: TGTGCCAGCAGCTTGGGGGCGGGTCGCACAGATACGCAGTATTTT.

The rearrangement uses TRBV10-3 and TRBJ1-2; a possible D gene is TRBD1 (6 bases). The CDR3 covers 16 residues. CDR1 and CDR2 (germline): ENHRY, SYGVKD. The ends were cut back, 0 bases at V and 6 bases at J, with 17 bases in the middle. The DNA for the CDR3 is TGTGCCATCAGTGAGTCGACGGGGGCGCAGTTTGATGGCTACACCTTC. Protein sequence: CAISESTGAQFDGYTF.

The chain joins TRBV7-2 to TRBJ2-5; tentative D call: TRBD1 (5 bases). The V gene's germline CDR1 is SGHTA and CDR2 FQGNSA. Trimming pared 3 bases from V and 1 base from J, leaving 9 bases between. The CDR3 consists of 14 residues. Here the CDR3 DNA reads TGTGCCAGCAGCTTCCGACAGCTCCAAGAGACCCAGTACTTC. Encoded protein: CASSFRQLQETQYF. The full variable domain, with the rest looked up from reference TRBV7-2 and TRBJ2-5, is GAGVSQSPSNKVTEKGKDVELRCDPISGHTALYWYRQSLGQGLEFLIYFQGNSAPDKSGLPSDRFSAERTGGSVSTLTIQRTQQEDSAVYLCASSFRQLQETQYFGPGTRLLVL.

The gene calls are TRBV5-1 and TRBJ1-2; D gene uncertain. V lost 4 bases and J lost 3, with 19 bases in between. The CDR3 covers 16 residues. Germline-derived CDR1 and CDR2 are SGHRS and YFSETQ. DNA for the CDR3: TGCGCCAGCAGCCTACTCTTTCAGCTAGACCACTATGGCTACACCTTC. Residues: CASSLLFQLDHYGYTF.

This rearrangement joins TRBV28 to TRBJ1-5; D is undetermined. V lost 4 bases to trimming and J lost 0 bases, with 13 bases between them. This CDR3 is built from 16 residues. Germline CDR1 is MDHEN and CDR2 is SYDVKM. CDR3 nucleotides: TGTGCCAGCAGTTCACCGGACGGGTTTAGCAATCAGCCCCAGCATTTT. This encodes CASSSPDGFSNQPQHF.

V gene TRBV2 combines with J gene TRBJ2-7; the D gene could be TRBD1 or TRBD2 (6 bases each). This CDR3 is 13 amino acids long. Germline-derived CDR1 and CDR2 are SNHLY and FYNNEI. V lost 8 bases, J lost 7 bases, and 18 bases lay in between. The CDR3 here is CASLGGRAGEQYF. The CDR3 DNA is TGTGCCAGCTTGGGGGGCAGGGCGGGGGAGCAGTACTTC.

The chain employs TRBV5-8 and TRBJ1-2; D is unresolved. Germline-derived CDR1 and CDR2 are SGHTS and YDEGEE. This CDR3 region has 13 residues. V was cut by 1 base and J by 3 bases, with 7 bases left in between. CDR3 loop: CASSLHAYYGYTF. The DNA of the CDR3 is TGTGCCAGCAGCTTGCACGCCTACTATGGCTACACCTTC.

The chain links TRBV21-1 to TRBJ1-1. TRBV21-1 counts as a pseudogene. The CDR3 is made up of 14 amino acids. The CDR3 nucleotides are TGTGCCAGCAGCAAAACGATTATGAACACTGAAGCTTTCTTT. Amino acids: CASSKTIMNTEAFF.